This T cell receptor (beta chain) stems from a study of shared clonotypes between healthy human individuals. All of the donors resided in Nashville, Tennessee, and each was a Caucasian adult. CD4+ cells underwent separation, giving CD45RA+ naive and CD45RA-negative memory subsets. Libraries were prepared by immunoSEQ multiplex PCR; TCRdb keeps only in-frame clonotypes and omits some of them. The table shows about 2.4 million clones, with over 85% occurring only once. Germline loops: CDR1 SGHTA, CDR2 FQGTGA. The CDR3 runs to 13 residues. Trimming left V 5 bases short and J 1 base short, with 6 bases between.

Sequenced input: naive CD4+ T cells from PBMCs. Documented subset: CD45RA+ positively selected. This chain connects TRBV7-3 to TRBJ1-5, with D hard to call. The receptor was derived from a man younger than 30 in good health. Some clones in this sample may be carry-over from other donors' samples. CDR3 bases: TGTGCCAGCAGCCTACAGAGCAATCAGCCCCAGCATTTT. Translated: CASSLQSNQPQHF.